Listed below are T cell receptor beta chains from one sample, sequenced in a study of early T cells in non-severe SARS-CoV-2 infection. Using its own MiXCR run on the 5' RACE reads, TCRdb lists one record per CDR3 protein. This sample carries approximately 80,000 distinct CDR3 sequences, approximately 10% of them seen once, and the ten largest clones take approximately 12%. The material was whole blood, obtained at baseline. These receptors came from an adult who was a healthcare worker with PCR-confirmed SARS-CoV-2 infection or an uninfected control (not recorded which). CDR3s include the opening cysteine and the closing phenylalanine or tryptophan. A D gene is named only where the DNA matches it firmly. The size of a clone is reported for some rows only, either as once, few or many, or as a class for expanded clones.

>TRBD1|TRBV7-2|many|TRBJ1-4|16
CASSPGTGATNEKLFF
TGTGCCAGCAGCCCAGGGACAGGAGCAACTAATGAAAAACTGTTTTTT
>TRBD2|TRBV7-3|-|TRBJ2-1|15
CASSLISGEFDEQFF
TGTGCCAGCAGCTTAATTAGCGGGGAGTTCGATGAGCAGTTCTTC
>-|TRBV6-1|many|TRBJ2-2|14
CASSVGGLTGELFF
TGTGCCAGCAGTGTGGGGGGGCTAACCGGGGAGCTGTTTTTT
>-|TRBV29-1|many|TRBJ1-1|16
CSVQTPSGAGGTEAFF
TGCAGCGTCCAAACACCCTCGGGGGCAGGCGGCACTGAAGCTTTCTTT
>-|TRBV7-6|-|TRBJ1-3|12
CASSLGPRALYF
TGTGCCAGCAGCTTGGGACCGCGGGCCTTATATTTT
>-|TRBV6-5|few|TRBJ2-7|15
CASSSRGVFPHEQYF
TGTGCCAGCAGTTCCAGAGGGGTATTCCCCCACGAGCAGTACTTC
>-|TRBV12-3/TRBV12-4|many|TRBJ1-1|12
CASSSDSPEAFF
TGTGCCAGCAGTTCCGACAGTCCTGAAGCTTTCTTT
>-|TRBV6-2/TRBV6-3|-|TRBJ2-3|14
CASNKQRAGDTQYF
TGTGCCAGCAACAAACAAAGGGCGGGAGATACGCAGTATTTT
>-|TRBV10-3|many|TRBJ1-4|13
CAISDSPNEKLFF
TGTGCCATCAGTGACAGTCCTAATGAAAAACTGTTTTTT
>-|TRBV7-9|few|TRBJ2-1|13
CASSRTDTHQGFF
TGTGCCAGCAGCCGAACCGACACGCACCAGGGGTTCTTC
>-|TRBV12-5|few|TRBJ1-1|13
CASGLGGLAEAFF
TGTGCTAGTGGTTTAGGGGGGCTCGCTGAAGCTTTCTTT
>-|TRBV28|few|TRBJ2-7|12
CASSLMSYEQYF
TGTGCCAGCAGTTTAATGTCCTACGAGCAGTACTTC
>-|TRBV20-1|-|TRBJ2-1|17
CSARDPLGRSSYNEQFF
TGCAGTGCTAGAGACCCGCTTGGCAGAAGCTCCTACAATGAGCAGTTCTTC
>-|TRBV7-9|many|TRBJ2-3|15
CASRWSGYGTDTQYF
TGTGCCAGCAGATGGAGCGGGTATGGCACAGATACGCAGTATTTT
>TRBD2|TRBV3-1|many|TRBJ2-1|14
CASSQGLAGNEQFF
TGTGCCAGCAGCCAGGGACTAGCGGGGAATGAGCAGTTCTTC
>TRBD2|TRBV19|few|TRBJ2-3|17
CASSPPERLAGEVTQYF
TGTGCCAGTAGTCCCCCCGAAAGACTAGCGGGGGAAGTTACGCAGTATTTT
>-|TRBV6-5|-|TRBJ2-7|13
CASRRQASYEQYF
TGTGCCAGCAGGAGACAGGCCTCCTACGAGCAGTACTTC
>-|TRBV15|many|TRBJ2-5|14
CATSRDPGGETQYF
TGTGCCACCAGCAGAGATCCGGGGGGCGAGACCCAGTACTTC
>TRBD2|TRBV5-6|few|TRBJ2-7|13
CASTRVAGGEQYF
TGTGCCAGCACCCGGGTAGCGGGGGGCGAGCAGTACTTC
>-|TRBV9|few|TRBJ2-3|14
CASSTREHPDTQYF
TGTGCCAGCAGCACTCGAGAACACCCAGATACGCAGTATTTT
>-|TRBV12-3/TRBV12-4|few|TRBJ2-7|13
CASSFSQGFEQYF
TGTGCCAGCAGTTTTTCGCAGGGGTTCGAGCAGTACTTC
>-|TRBV18|many|TRBJ1-1|14
CASSPQTPNTEAFF
TGTGCCAGCTCACCACAGACCCCGAACACTGAAGCTTTCTTT
>-|TRBV5-5|few|TRBJ2-7|14
CASNHLPRGREQYF
TGTGCCAGCAACCACCTACCCCGGGGGCGCGAGCAGTACTTC
>TRBD1|TRBV7-9|-|TRBJ1-4|17
CASRPGQGLSTNEKLFF
TGTGCCAGCAGGCCGGGACAGGGGTTATCGACTAATGAAAAACTGTTTTTT
>TRBD2|TRBV28|many|TRBJ2-2|19
CASSSLGLAGGTNTGELFF
TGTGCCAGCAGTTCCCTCGGACTAGCGGGGGGGACGAACACCGGGGAGCTGTTTTTT
>-|TRBV12-2|many|TRBJ1-1|13
CASRSNPAPWAFF
TGTGCAAGTCGCTCAAACCCGGCCCCCTGGGCTTTCTTT
>TRBD1|TRBV6-1|-|TRBJ1-1|15
CASKVGTAVFTEAFF
TGTGCCAGCAAAGTCGGGACAGCGGTGTTCACTGAAGCTTTCTTT
>TRBD2|TRBV25-1|-|TRBJ2-7|14
CASSESGGVNEQYF
TGTGCCAGCAGTGAATCGGGAGGGGTAAACGAGCAGTACTTC
>-|TRBV12-3/TRBV12-4|few|TRBJ1-1|12
CASSLRPEWTFF
TGTGCCAGCAGTTTAAGGCCGGAGTGGACTTTCTTT